This T cell receptor beta chain appears in the sequencing data of a study of T cells in localized non-small cell lung cancer. Method: immunoSEQ multiplex PCR; TCRdb's copy keeps in-frame clones and lacks some. The sample comprises roughly 39,000 clones, roughly 83% of which are singletons, and about 35% rests with the top ten. V was clipped by 6 bases and J by 1 base; unmatched bases: 5. The CDR3 is 15 residues long. The germline gives CDR1 LNHDA, CDR2 SQIVND (reference sequence). On this clone itself: Its specificity is unknown.

Study results and caveats: Maximal T cell clonality occurred in uninvolved adjacent lung, with tumor ranking below it. Because researchers sequenced only one region of the tumor, heterogeneity is still possible. Overall survival was longer when the density of T cells in the blood was higher.

The V call is TRBV19, the J call TRBJ2-3; 9 positions match TRBD2. This receptor was identified in a woman between 35 and 70 years old with stage II squamous cell lung carcinoma. The sample in question was PBMCs, obtained before any cancer treatment. Here the CDR3 DNA reads TGTGCCAGTAGGGGGACTAGCTACCGCACAGATACGCAGTATTTT. Translating it yields CASRGTSYRTDTQYF.